This entry lists 25 T cell receptor beta chains sequenced from one sample in a study of T cells in Graves' hyperthyroidism and ophthalmopathy. Amplified TCR beta CDR3 regions came from RNA transcripts. The HTBI primer set served for first-round RT-PCR of the TCR CDR3. Using its own MiXCR run on the multiplex PCR reads, TCRdb lists one record per CDR3 protein. The sample has around 500,000 distinct CDR3 sequences; around 15% are singletons. Sequencing used blood. All receptors come from a young woman with Graves' hyperthyroidism.

Many counts were recorded for this clonotype. The chain joins TRBV2 to TRBJ2-2; 8 nucleotides match TRBD1. J gave up 7 bases and V 4 bases, and 8 bases lay outside the gene matches. Looked up from germline, CDR1 is SNHLY and CDR2 is FYNNEI. The CDR3 sequence is 15 residues long. The CDR3, as DNA: TGTGCCAGCAGTGTGGGCAGGGGGCGCAACGGGGAGCTGTTTTTT. Translated, it gives CASSVGRGRNGELFF.

This clonotype was detected many times. The gene calls are TRBV27 and TRBJ2-5; D call uncertain. CDR3 length: 16 residues. Per germline, CDR1 MNHEY and CDR2 SMNVEV (reference sequence). Trimming took off 5 bases at V and 1 base at J, with 17 bases between the two ends. The CDR3 DNA reads TGTGCCAGCAGTCGAACGCCCGCGGAGTCCCAAGAGACCCAGTACTTC. This sequence encodes CASSRTPAESQETQYF.

The V call is TRBV19, the J call TRBJ1-1, with 9 bases lining up with TRBD1. The CDR3 is 17 amino acids. J lost 2 bases, V lost 3 bases, and 10 bases had no gene match. Germline CDR1 reads LNHDA; CDR2 reads SQIVND (reference sequence). This CDR3 reads CASSIFRQGGTNTEAFF. The CDR3 bases are TGTGCCAGTAGTATCTTCCGACAGGGGGGAACTAACACTGAAGCTTTCTTT.

This clonotype has at least ten counts. This chain joins TRBV2 and TRBJ1-2; D is ambiguous. Germline CDR1 reads SNHLY; CDR2 reads FYNNEI. This CDR3 comprises 12 residues. The ends were cut back, 7 bases at V and 6 bases at J, with 12 bases in the middle. This CDR3 reads CASKERTDGYTF. CDR3 nucleotide sequence: TGTGCCAGCAAGGAAAGGACGGATGGCTACACCTTC.

In its sample, this clonotype was seen a few times. This sequence joins TRBV10-1 and TRBJ2-3; D is perhaps TRBD1 or TRBD2 (5 bases each). Germline V gene data show CDR1 as WNHNN and CDR2 as SYGVQD (reference sequence). This CDR3 has 17 amino acids. V was cut by 2 bases and J by 1 base, with 16 bases left in between. The CDR3 loop is CASSEGGLLSGTDTQYF. CDR3 DNA sequence: TGCGCCAGCAGTGAGGGGGGATTGTTATCAGGCACAGATACGCAGTATTTT.

This clonotype was seen at least ten times. At one end the junction does not follow the germline gene, possibly because of a read error. The genes are TRBV5-1 and TRBJ1-1; 8 nucleotides agree with TRBD1. CDR3 length: 14 amino acids. The germline V gene encodes CDR1 SGHRS and CDR2 YFSETQ. This CDR3 is CASSPGQGGTEAFF. Written as DNA, the CDR3 is TGTGCCAGCAGCCCCGGACAGGGCGGCACTGAAGCTTTCTTT.

V and J are TRBV7-8 and TRBJ2-3; 8 nucleotides agree with TRBD2. The CDR3 runs to 15 residues. V trimming: 5 bases; J trimming: 5 bases; junction bases outside the gene matches: 9. From germline, CDR1 is SGHVS and CDR2 FQNEAQ. CDR3 sequence: CASSISGVGRDTQYF. CDR3 DNA: TGTGCCAGCAGCATTAGCGGGGTCGGAAGAGATACGCAGTATTTT.

This clonotype showed up just a few times. The rearrangement joins TRBV5-1 to TRBJ2-7; D may be TRBD2 (5 bases). Trimming removed 0 bases at V and 3 bases at J, with 19 bases between. The CDR3 loop spans 17 amino acids. Per the germline V gene, CDR1 is SGHRS and CDR2 is YFSETQ. The CDR3 here is CASSLGFASASSYEQYF. Here the CDR3 DNA reads TGCGCCAGCAGCTTGGGTTTTGCGTCAGCTAGCAGCTACGAGCAGTACTTC.

The V gene is TRBV14, the J gene TRBJ2-7, with 7 bases lining up with TRBD1. J lost 5 bases, V lost 4 bases, and 17 bases had no gene match. CDR1 is SGHDN, CDR2 FVKESK, per germline. The CDR3 is 17 amino acids. CDR3 residues: CASSRAVQRQGSHEQYF. Written as DNA, the CDR3 is TGTGCCAGCAGCCGAGCCGTCCAGAGACAGGGATCCCACGAGCAGTACTTC.

This clonotype came up many times. The chain carries TRBV2 and TRBJ2-1; TRBD2 matches 12 bases. Per the germline V gene, CDR1 is SNHLY and CDR2 is FYNNEI. The ends lost 4 bases at V and 14 bases at J; junction bases unmatched: 15. The CDR3 runs to 16 residues. This CDR3 is CASSGARLAGGLREFF. Here the CDR3 DNA reads TGTGCCAGCAGTGGAGCTCGGCTAGCGGGAGGGCTCCGGGAGTTCTTC.

This clonotype was picked up many times. The J gene is TRBJ1-2, the V gene TRBV5-1, with TRBD1 matching 12 bases. With V trimmed by 4 bases and J by 3 bases, 19 bases remained unmatched. Looked up from germline, CDR1 is SGHRS and CDR2 is YFSETQ. The CDR3 covers 20 residues. CDR3 in amino acids: CASSQPTGTGGLDGYYGYTF. CDR3 in DNA: TGCGCCAGCAGCCAACCCACCGGGACAGGGGGCCTGGACGGTTACTATGGCTACACCTTC.

This clonotype was picked up many times. The chain carries TRBV24-1 and TRBJ2-1; D possibly matches TRBD1 or TRBD2 (5 bases each). The CDR3 length is 19 residues. V lost 4 bases and J 5 bases, leaving 26 bases between the germline ends. Germline CDR1 reads KGHDR; CDR2 reads SFDVKD. The CDR3 loop reads CATSDLEIPRTGTHNEQFF. The CDR3 bases are TGTGCCACCAGTGACCTTGAGATACCACGTACCGGGACCCACAATGAGCAGTTCTTC.

This clonotype was counted many times. This sequence joins TRBV19 and TRBJ2-5; perhaps TRBD1 as D (5 bases). Deletions cut 1 base from V and 7 bases from J, with 13 bases between. In germline, CDR1 is LNHDA, CDR2 SQIVND (reference sequence). The CDR3 is 14 amino acids. CDR3 nucleotide sequence: TGTGCCAGTAGTATAGGGACCCTTAGGGGGACCCAGTACTTC. It yields the protein CASSIGTLRGTQYF. The full variable domain, with the rest looked up from reference TRBV19 and TRBJ2-5, is DGGITQSPKYLFRKEGQNVTLSCEQNLNHDAMYWYRQDPGQGLRLIYYSQIVNDFQKGDIAEGYSVSREKKESFPLTVTSAQKNPTAFYLCASSIGTLRGTQYFGPGTRLLVL.

This clonotype was counted at least ten times. The chain links TRBV12-5 to TRBJ2-5, with 8 positions matching TRBD2. CDR3 length: 15 amino acids. Trimming removed 7 bases from V and 4 bases from J; junction bases left unmatched: 11. Germline V gives CDR1 LGHNT, CDR2 FRNRAP. The CDR3 coding sequence is TGTGCTAGTGCCGGGGGGGACTCCCTTGGAGAGACCCAGTACTTC. Its translation is CASAGGDSLGETQYF.

A few counts support this clonotype. This chain connects TRBV30 to TRBJ2-7; 11 positions match TRBD2. The CDR3 sequence is 18 residues long. Per the germline V gene, CDR1 is GTSNPN and CDR2 is SVGIG (reference sequence). The V segment lost 0 bases and the J segment 6 bases; nucleotides outside the gene matches: 16. The CDR3 sequence: CAWSVPRTSGPSGGEQYF. Written as DNA, the CDR3 is TGTGCCTGGAGTGTACCTCGGACTAGCGGGCCTTCGGGTGGCGAGCAGTACTTC.

In its sample, this clonotype was seen many times. This sequence joins TRBV11-2 and TRBJ2-5; D is uncertain. Gene TRBJ2-3 matches the end of the DNA better, so the J call may be wrong. CDR1 is SGHAT, CDR2 FQNNGV, per germline. The length of the CDR3 is 11 residues. CDR3 sequence (DNA): TGTGCCAGCAGCTTAGGTGGTACGCAGTATTTT. It is translated as CASSLGGTQYF.

This clonotype has just a few counts. V gene TRBV7-6 combines with J gene TRBJ1-2; D is uncertain. CDR1 SGHVS and CDR2 FNYEAQ come from the germline V gene. The germline V and J ends were trimmed by 5 bases and 8 bases, with 12 bases remaining between them. The CDR3 extends over 12 amino acids. CDR3 sequence (DNA): TGTGCCAGCAGCGACTCGTCTAGGGGCTACACCTTC. Protein sequence: CASSDSSRGYTF.

This clonotype was seen only a few times. The chain couples TRBV13 to TRBJ2-5; TRBD1 matches 11 bases. CDR3 length: 15 amino acids. The junction had 6 bases not matched to a gene; V was cut back by 4 bases and J by 5 bases. CDR1 and CDR2 (germline): PRHDT, FYEKMQ (reference sequence). Here the CDR3 reads CASSSDRGRRETQYF. CDR3 nucleotide sequence: TGTGCCAGCAGCTCGGACAGGGGGCGTCGGGAGACCCAGTACTTC.

The chain carries TRBV10-3 and TRBJ2-3; 9 bases align to TRBD2. V was clipped by 4 bases and J by 4 bases; unmatched bases: 6. The CDR3 is 15 amino acids. Germline assignment: CDR1 ENHRY and CDR2 SYGVKD. The chain's CDR3 is CAISAMAGGPDTQYF. The DNA of the CDR3 is TGTGCCATCAGTGCTATGGCGGGAGGGCCAGATACGCAGTATTTT.

The chain uses TRBV7-2 and TRBJ2-1; TRBD2 agrees at 12 bases. The length of the CDR3 is 17 residues. The junction had 7 bases not matched to a gene; V was cut back by 5 bases and J by 2 bases. Per the germline V gene, CDR1 is SGHTA and CDR2 is FQGNSA. The CDR3 sequence is CASSPRTSGATYNEQFF. The CDR3, as DNA: TGTGCCAGCAGCCCACGGACTAGCGGGGCCACCTACAATGAGCAGTTCTTC.

This clonotype occurred a few times. The chain has TRBV29-1 and TRBJ1-2, with a possible D match to TRBD1 (6 bases). Germline V gene lookup returns CDR1 SQVTM and CDR2 ANQGSEA. CDR3 size: 14 residues. The ends were cut back, 6 bases at V and 3 bases at J, with 17 bases in the middle. The CDR3 region has the DNA TGCAGCGTGGGGGCCGGGAGCCCACACTATGGCTACACCTTC. Amino acids: CSVGAGSPHYGYTF.

On this clonotype: Just one base apart from a much larger clone, this may be a read error. The genes are TRBV4-2 and TRBJ2-1, with 13 bases identical to TRBD2. Looked up from germline, CDR1 is LGHNA and CDR2 is YNFKEQ. J lost 5 bases, V lost 0 bases, and 1 base had no gene match. CDR3 size: 16 residues. CDR3 residues: CASSQDGTSGDNEQFF. CDR3 DNA sequence: TGTGCCAGCAGCCAAGATGGGACTAGCGGGGACAATGAGCAGTTCTTC.

Many counts were recorded for this clonotype. The chain links TRBV2 to TRBJ2-5, with 8 bases lining up with TRBD2. The V gene end was trimmed by 3 bases and the J gene end by 7 bases; junction bases not matched to a gene: 4. Germline CDR1 SNHLY, CDR2 FYNNEI. CDR3 length: 13 amino acids. CDR3 sequence (DNA): TGTGCCAGCAGTGAGGGTCTAGCGGGGACCCAGTACTTC. Its protein product is CASSEGLAGTQYF.

This clonotype was found many times. The chain recombines TRBV27 with TRBJ1-2, with D maybe TRBD1 (6 bases). This CDR3 has 13 amino acids. V was cut by 9 bases and J by 4 bases, with 15 bases left in between. Per germline, CDR1 MNHEY and CDR2 SMNVEV (reference sequence). CDR3 in amino acids: CASRGGVGYGYTF. In DNA, the CDR3 is TGTGCCAGTAGAGGGGGGGTCGGCTATGGCTACACCTTC.

This clonotype has at least ten counts. CDR3 nucleotide sequence: TGTGCCAGCAGCCCCTCCCGGCGGGAGGACCAAGAGACCCAGTACTTC. It translates to CASSPSRREDQETQYF. This rearrangement joins TRBV7-3 to TRBJ2-5; 8 nucleotides agree with TRBD2. The V gene's germline CDR1 is SGHTA and CDR2 FQGTGA. The CDR3 runs to 16 residues. After removal of 5 bases from V and 0 bases from J, the junction contained 8 bases not matched to a gene.